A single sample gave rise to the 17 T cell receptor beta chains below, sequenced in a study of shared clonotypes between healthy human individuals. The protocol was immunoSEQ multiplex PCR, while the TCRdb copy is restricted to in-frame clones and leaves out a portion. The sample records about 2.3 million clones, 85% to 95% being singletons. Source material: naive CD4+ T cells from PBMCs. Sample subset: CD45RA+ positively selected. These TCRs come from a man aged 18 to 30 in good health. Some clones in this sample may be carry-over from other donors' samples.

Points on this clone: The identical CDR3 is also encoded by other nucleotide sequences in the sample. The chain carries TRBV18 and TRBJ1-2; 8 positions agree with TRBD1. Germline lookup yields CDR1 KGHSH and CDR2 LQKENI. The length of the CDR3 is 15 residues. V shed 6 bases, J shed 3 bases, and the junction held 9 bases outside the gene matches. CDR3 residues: CASSPGTGPDYGYTF. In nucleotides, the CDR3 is TGTGCCAGCTCCCCCGGGACAGGTCCTGACTATGGCTACACCTTC.

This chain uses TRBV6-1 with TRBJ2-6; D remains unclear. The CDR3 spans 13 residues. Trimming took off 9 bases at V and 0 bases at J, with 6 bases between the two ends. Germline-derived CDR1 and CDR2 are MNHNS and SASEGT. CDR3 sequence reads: CARRVSGANVLTF. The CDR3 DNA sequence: TGTGCCAGACGGGTCTCTGGGGCCAACGTCCTGACTTTC.

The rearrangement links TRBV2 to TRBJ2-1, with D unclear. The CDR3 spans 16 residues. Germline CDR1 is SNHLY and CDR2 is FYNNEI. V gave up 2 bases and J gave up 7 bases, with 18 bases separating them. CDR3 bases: TGTGCCAGCAGTGAACTCGGATTAGTACGGCGGAATGAGCAGTTCTTC. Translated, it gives CASSELGLVRRNEQFF.

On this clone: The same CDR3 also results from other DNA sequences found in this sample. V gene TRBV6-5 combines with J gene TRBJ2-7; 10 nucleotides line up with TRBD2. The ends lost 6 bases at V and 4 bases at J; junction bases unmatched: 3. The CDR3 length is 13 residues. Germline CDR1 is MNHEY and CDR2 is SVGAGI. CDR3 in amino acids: CASSRTSGYEQYF. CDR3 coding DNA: TGTGCCAGCAGCCGGACTAGCGGATACGAGCAGTACTTC.

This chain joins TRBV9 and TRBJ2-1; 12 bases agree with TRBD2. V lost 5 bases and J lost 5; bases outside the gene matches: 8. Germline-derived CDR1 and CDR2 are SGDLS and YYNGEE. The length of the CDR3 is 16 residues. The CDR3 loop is CASSLRLAGAHNEQFF. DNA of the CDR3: TGTGCCAGCAGTCTTAGACTAGCGGGGGCGCACAATGAGCAGTTCTTC.

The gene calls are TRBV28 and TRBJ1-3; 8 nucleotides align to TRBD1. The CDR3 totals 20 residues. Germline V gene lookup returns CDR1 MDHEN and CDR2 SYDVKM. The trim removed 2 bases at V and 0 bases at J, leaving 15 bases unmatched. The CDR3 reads CASSLVMWFETGDSGNTIYF. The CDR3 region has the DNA TGTGCCAGCAGTTTAGTAATGTGGTTTGAGACAGGGGACTCTGGAAACACCATATATTTT.

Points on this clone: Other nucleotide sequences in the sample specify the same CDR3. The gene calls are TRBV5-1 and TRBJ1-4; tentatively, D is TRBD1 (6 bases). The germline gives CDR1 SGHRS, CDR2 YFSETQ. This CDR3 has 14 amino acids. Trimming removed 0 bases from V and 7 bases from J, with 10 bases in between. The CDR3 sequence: CASSLEGGGEKLFF. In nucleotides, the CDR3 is TGCGCCAGCAGCTTGGAAGGGGGAGGTGAAAAACTGTTTTTT. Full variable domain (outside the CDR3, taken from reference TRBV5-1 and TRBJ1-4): KAGVTQTPRYLIKTRGQQVTLSCSPISGHRSVSWYQQTPGQGLQFLFEYFSETQRNKGNFPGRFSGRQFSNSRSEMNVSTLELGDSALYLCASSLEGGGEKLFFGSGTQLSVL.

CDR3 DNA: TGTGCCAGCAGTGTCGGCGGGGTAAAAAACATTCAGTACTTC. Encoded protein: CASSVGGVKNIQYF. The chain uses TRBV2 and TRBJ2-4, with D possibly matching TRBD2 (6 bases). From germline, CDR1 is SNHLY and CDR2 FYNNEI. CDR3 length: 14 residues. V dropped 4 bases and J dropped 4 bases, with 11 bases sitting between them.

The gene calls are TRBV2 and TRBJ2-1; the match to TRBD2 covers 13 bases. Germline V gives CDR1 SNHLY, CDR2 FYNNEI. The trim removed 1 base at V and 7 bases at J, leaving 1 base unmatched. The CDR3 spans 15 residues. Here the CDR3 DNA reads TGTGCCAGCAGTGAAGGGACTAGCGGGAGTAATGAGCAGTTCTTC. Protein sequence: CASSEGTSGSNEQFF. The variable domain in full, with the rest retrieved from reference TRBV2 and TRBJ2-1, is EPEVTQTPSHQVTQMGQEVILRCVPISNHLYFYWYRQILGQKVEFLVSFYNNEISEKSEIFDDQFSVERPDGSNFTLKIRSTKLEDSAMYFCASSEGTSGSNEQFFGPGTRLTVL.

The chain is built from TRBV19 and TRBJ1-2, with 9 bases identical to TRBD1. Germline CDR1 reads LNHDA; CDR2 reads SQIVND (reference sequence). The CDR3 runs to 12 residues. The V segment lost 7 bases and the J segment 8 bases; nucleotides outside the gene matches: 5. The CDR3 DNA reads TGTGCCAGTACCAAGGACAGGGGCGGCTACACCTTC. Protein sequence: CASTKDRGGYTF.

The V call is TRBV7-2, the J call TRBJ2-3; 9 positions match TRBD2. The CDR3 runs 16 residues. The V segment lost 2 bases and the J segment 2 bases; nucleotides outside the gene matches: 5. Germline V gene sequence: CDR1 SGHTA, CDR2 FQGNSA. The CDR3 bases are TGTGCCAGCAGCTTATCCGCGGGAGGGTTCACAGATACGCAGTATTTT. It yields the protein CASSLSAGGFTDTQYF.

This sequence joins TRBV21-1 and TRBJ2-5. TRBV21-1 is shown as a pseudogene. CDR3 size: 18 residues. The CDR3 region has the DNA TGTGCCAGCAGCCGCCACCGACCGGGGCCCCCCTTACAAGAGACCCAGTACTTC. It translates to CASSRHRPGPPLQETQYF.

CDR3 nucleotides: TGCGCCAGCGCCCTACGGACTAGCGGGAACACCGGGGAGCTGTTTTTT. Translating it yields CASALRTSGNTGELFF. The rearrangement uses TRBV5-1 and TRBJ2-2, with 10 bases identical to TRBD2. Germline V gives CDR1 SGHRS, CDR2 YFSETQ. The CDR3 loop spans 16 amino acids. V dropped 7 bases and J dropped 1; count of bases not matched to a gene: 7.

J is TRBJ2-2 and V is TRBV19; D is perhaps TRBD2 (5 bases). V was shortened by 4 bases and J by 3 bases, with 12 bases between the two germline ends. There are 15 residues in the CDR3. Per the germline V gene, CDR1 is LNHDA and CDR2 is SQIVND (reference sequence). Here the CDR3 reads CASSNPMRDTGELFF. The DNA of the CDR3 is TGTGCCAGTAGTAATCCCATGCGGGACACCGGGGAGCTGTTTTTT.

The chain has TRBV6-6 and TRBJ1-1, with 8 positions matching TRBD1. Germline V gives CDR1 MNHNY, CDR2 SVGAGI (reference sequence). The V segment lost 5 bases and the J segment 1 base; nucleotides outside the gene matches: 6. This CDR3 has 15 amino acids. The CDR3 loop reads CASSPTGQENTEAFF. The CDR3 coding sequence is TGTGCCAGCAGTCCGACGGGACAGGAGAACACTGAAGCTTTCTTT.

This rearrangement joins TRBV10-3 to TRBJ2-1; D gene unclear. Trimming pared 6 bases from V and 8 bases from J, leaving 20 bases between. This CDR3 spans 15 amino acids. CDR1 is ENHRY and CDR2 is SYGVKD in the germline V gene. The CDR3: CAISSRAVLGDEQFF. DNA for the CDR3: TGTGCCATCAGCTCCCGGGCCGTCCTCGGAGATGAGCAGTTCTTC.

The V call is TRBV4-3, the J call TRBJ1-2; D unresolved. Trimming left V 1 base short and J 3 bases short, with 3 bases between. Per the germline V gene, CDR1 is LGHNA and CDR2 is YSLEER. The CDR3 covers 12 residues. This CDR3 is CASSQGDYGYTF. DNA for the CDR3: TGCGCCAGCAGCCAAGGGGACTATGGCTACACCTTC.